This TCR beta chain is from a study of blood T cell repertoires in COVID-19. V gave up 1 base and J gave up 7 bases, with 13 bases separating them. The germline V gene encodes CDR1 LNHNV and CDR2 YYDKDF (reference sequence). The CDR3 extends over 14 amino acids. Study processing details: Nucleated cell number was recorded as an estimate derived from reference gene primer amplification. Using immunoSEQ multiplex PCR, the repertoire was profiled, and TCRdb retains in-frame clones only, with some absent. Clone size and the V and J calls come from that table; the DNA yielded D and trimming. The table lists under 350,000 clones, roughly 89% of them singletons.

Sequenced: peripheral blood. The rearrangement links TRBV15 to TRBJ1-1; D may be TRBD1 (5 bases). This TCR was sampled from a man in his forties or fifties with acute or convalescent COVID-19. CDR3 region: CATSRGGSGGEAFF. CDR3 DNA: TGTGCCACCAGCAGAGGAGGGTCGGGGGGTGAAGCTTTCTTT.